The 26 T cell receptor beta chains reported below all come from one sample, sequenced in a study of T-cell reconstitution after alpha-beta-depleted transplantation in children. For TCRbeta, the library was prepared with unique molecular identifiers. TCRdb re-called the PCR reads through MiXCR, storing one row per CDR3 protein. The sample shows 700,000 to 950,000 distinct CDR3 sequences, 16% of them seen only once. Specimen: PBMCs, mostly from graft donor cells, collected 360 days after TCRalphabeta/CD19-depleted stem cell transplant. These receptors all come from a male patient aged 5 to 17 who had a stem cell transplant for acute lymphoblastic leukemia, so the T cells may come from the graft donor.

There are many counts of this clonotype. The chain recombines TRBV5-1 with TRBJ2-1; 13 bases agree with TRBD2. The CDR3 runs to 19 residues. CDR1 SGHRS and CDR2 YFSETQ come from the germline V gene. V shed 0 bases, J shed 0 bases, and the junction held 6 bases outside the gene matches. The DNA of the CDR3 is TGCGCCAGCAGCTTGGGCGGACTAGCGGGAGCCCTCTCCTACAATGAGCAGTTCTTC. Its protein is CASSLGGLAGALSYNEQFF.

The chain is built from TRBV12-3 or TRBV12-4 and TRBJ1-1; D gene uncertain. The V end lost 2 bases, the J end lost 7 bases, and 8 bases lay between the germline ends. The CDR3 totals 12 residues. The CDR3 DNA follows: TGTGCCAGCAGTTTACCCGCCTTTGAAGCTTTCTTT. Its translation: CASSLPAFEAFF.

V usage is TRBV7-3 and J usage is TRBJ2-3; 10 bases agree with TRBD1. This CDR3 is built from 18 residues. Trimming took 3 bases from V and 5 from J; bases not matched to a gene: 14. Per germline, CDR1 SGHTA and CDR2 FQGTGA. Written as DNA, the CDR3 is TGTGCCAGCAGCTTGATGAACCCGGGACAGGGGTTTATAGATACGCAGTATTTT. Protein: CASSLMNPGQGFIDTQYF.

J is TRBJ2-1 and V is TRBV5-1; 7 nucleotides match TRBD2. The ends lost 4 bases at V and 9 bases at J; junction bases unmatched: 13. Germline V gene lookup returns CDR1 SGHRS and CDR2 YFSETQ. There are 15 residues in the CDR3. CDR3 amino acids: CASSPRGDYRTEQFF. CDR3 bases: TGCGCCAGCAGCCCACGGGGGGACTATCGTACTGAGCAGTTCTTC.

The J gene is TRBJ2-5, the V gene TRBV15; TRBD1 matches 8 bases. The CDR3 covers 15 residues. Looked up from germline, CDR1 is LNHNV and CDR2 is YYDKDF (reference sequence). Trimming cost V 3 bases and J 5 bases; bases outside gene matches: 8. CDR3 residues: CATSSMDREWETQYF. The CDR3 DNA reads TGTGCCACCAGCAGCATGGACAGGGAATGGGAGACCCAGTACTTC.

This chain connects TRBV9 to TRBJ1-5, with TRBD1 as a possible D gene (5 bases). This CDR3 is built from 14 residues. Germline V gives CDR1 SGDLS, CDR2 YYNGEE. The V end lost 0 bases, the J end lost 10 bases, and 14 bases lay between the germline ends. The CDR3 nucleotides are TGTGCCAGCAGCGTAGCTCCTGGCGGACAACCCCAGCATTTT. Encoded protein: CASSVAPGGQPQHF.

For the CDR3, the DNA is TGCAGCGTTAGAATCACGGGAGCCTACGAGCAGTACTTC. Translated: CSVRITGAYEQYF. J is TRBJ2-7 and V is TRBV29-1, with D possibly TRBD2 on 6 matching bases. Germline lookup yields CDR1 SQVTM and CDR2 ANQGSEA. V lost 5 bases and J 2 bases, leaving 13 bases between the germline ends. The CDR3 is made up of 13 amino acids.

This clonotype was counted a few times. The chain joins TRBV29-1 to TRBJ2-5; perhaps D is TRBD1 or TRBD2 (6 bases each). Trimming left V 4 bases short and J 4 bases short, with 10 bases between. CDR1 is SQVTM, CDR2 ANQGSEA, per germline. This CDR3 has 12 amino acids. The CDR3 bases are TGCAGCGTTGTTCGGGGGCCAGAGACCCAGTACTTC. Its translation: CSVVRGPETQYF.

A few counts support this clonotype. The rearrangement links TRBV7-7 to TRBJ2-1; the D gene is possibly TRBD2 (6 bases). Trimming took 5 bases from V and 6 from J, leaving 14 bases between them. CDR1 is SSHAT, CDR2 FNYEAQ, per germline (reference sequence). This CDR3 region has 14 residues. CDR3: CASSRGTASNEQFF. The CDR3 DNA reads TGTGCCAGCAGCCGGGGGACTGCATCCAATGAGCAGTTCTTC.

CDR3 residues: CASSPRGSATEAFF. The CDR3, as DNA: TGTGCCAGCTCACCACGGGGGAGCGCCACTGAAGCTTTCTTT. This chain links TRBV18 with TRBJ1-1; perhaps TRBD1 as D (5 bases). Germline V gene lookup returns CDR1 KGHSH and CDR2 LQKENI. The CDR3 length is 14 residues. Deletions cut 1 base from V and 4 bases from J, with 10 bases between. Using reference TRBV18 and TRBJ1-1 for the parts outside the CDR3, the full variable domain is NAGVMQNPRHLVRRRGQEARLRCSPMKGHSHVYWYRQLPEEGLKFMVYLQKENIIDESGMPKERFSAEFPKEGPSILRIQQVVRGDSAAYFCASSPRGSATEAFFGQGTRLTVV.

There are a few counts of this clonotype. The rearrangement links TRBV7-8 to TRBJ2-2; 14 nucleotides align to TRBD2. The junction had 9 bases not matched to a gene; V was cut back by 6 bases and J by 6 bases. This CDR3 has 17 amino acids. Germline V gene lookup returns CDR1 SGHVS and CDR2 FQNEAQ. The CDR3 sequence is CASRSPGLAGVSGELFF. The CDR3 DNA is TGTGCCAGCAGATCCCCGGGACTAGCGGGAGTTTCCGGGGAGCTGTTTTTT.

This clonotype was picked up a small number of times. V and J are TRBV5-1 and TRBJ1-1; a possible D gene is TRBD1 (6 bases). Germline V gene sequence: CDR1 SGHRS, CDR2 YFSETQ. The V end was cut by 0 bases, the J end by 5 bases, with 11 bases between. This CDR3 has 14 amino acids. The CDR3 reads CASSLEGGRTEAFF. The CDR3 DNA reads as TGCGCCAGCAGCTTGGAAGGGGGTAGGACTGAAGCTTTCTTT. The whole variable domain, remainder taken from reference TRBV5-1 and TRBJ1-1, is KAGVTQTPRYLIKTRGQQVTLSCSPISGHRSVSWYQQTPGQGLQFLFEYFSETQRNKGNFPGRFSGRQFSNSRSEMNVSTLELGDSALYLCASSLEGGRTEAFFGQGTRLTVV.

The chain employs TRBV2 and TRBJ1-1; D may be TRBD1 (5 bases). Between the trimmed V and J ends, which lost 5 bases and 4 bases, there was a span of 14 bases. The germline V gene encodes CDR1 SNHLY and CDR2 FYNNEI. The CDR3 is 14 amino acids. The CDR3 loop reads CASSRSRGGTEAFF. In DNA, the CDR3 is TGTGCCAGCAGTCGGAGTAGGGGTGGCACTGAAGCTTTCTTT.

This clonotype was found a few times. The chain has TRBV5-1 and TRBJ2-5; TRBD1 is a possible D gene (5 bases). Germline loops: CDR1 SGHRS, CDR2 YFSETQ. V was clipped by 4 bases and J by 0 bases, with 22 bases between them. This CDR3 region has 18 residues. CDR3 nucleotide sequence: TGCGCCAGCAGCGTTTTCTGGGGCAGATATTTGTACCAAGAGACCCAGTACTTC. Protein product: CASSVFWGRYLYQETQYF.

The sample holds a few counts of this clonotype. Here the CDR3 DNA reads TGTGCCAGCAGTTTGGGCCGGGGGGCCCTTCTCGCCTACGAGCAGTACTTC. It encodes CASSLGRGALLAYEQYF. V gene TRBV12-3 or TRBV12-4 combines with J gene TRBJ2-7; tentatively, D is TRBD2 (7 bases). The CDR3 contains 17 residues. Trimming stripped 3 bases from V and 2 bases from J, with 20 bases between.

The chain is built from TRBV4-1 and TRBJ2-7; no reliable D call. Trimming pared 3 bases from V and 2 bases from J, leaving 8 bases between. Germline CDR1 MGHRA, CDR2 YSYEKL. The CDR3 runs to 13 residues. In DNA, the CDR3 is TGCGCCAGCAGCCATGTAGCTACCTACGAGCAGTACTTC. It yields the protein CASSHVATYEQYF.

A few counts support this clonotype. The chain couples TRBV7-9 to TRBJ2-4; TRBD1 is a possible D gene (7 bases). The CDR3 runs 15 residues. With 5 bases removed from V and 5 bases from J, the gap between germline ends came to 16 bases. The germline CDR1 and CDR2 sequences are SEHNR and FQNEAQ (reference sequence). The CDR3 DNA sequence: TGTGCCAGCAGCCATCTAGGGGGGACAGAAAACATTCAGTACTTC. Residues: CASSHLGGTENIQYF. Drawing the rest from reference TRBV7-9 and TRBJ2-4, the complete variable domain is DTGVSQNPRHKITKRGQNVTFRCDPISEHNRLYWYRQTLGQGPEFLTYFQNEAQLEKSRLLSDRFSAERPKGSFSTLEIQRTEQGDSAMYLCASSHLGGTENIQYFGAGTRLSVL.

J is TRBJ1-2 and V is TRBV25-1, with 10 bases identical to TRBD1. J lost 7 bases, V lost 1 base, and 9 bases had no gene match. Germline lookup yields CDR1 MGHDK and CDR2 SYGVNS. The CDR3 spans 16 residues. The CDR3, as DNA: TGTGCCAGCAGTGAATCAGGGGACAGGGGTTTCCGTGGCTACACCTTC. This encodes CASSESGDRGFRGYTF.

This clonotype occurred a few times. This chain's CDR3 is CASSLGGLSLYEQYF. For the CDR3, the DNA is TGTGCCAGCAGTTTAGGGGGACTATCCCTCTACGAGCAGTACTTC. The chain links TRBV12-3 or TRBV12-4 to TRBJ2-7; TRBD2 agrees at 7 bases. The CDR3 totals 15 residues. V shed 1 base, J shed 3 bases, and the junction held 6 bases outside the gene matches.

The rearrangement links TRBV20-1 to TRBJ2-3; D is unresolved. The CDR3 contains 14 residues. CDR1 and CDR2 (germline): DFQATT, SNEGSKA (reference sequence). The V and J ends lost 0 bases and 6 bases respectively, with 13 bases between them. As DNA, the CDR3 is TGCAGTGCTAGAGAAATAGGGCCGGAGGATACGCAGTATTTT. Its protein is CSAREIGPEDTQYF.

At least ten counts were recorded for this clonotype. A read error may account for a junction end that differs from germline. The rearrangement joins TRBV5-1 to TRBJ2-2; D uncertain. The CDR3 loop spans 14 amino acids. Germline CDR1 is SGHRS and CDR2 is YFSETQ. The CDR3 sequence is CASSLGANTGELFF. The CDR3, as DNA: TGTGCCAGCAGCTTAGGAGCGAACACCGGGGAGCTGTTTTTT.

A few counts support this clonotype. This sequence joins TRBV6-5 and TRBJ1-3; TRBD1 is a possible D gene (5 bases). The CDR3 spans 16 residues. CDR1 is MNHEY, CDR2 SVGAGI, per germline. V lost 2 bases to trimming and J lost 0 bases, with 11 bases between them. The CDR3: CASSYPGTASGNTIYF. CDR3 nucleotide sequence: TGTGCCAGCAGTTACCCGGGGACGGCCTCTGGAAACACCATATATTTT.

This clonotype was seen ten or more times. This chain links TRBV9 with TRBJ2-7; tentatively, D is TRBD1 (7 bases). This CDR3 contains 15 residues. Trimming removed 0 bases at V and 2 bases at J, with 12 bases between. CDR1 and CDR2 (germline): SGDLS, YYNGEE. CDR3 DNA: TGTGCCAGCAGCGTAGCCTCAGGGGGGCCCTACGAGCAGTACTTC. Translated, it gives CASSVASGGPYEQYF.

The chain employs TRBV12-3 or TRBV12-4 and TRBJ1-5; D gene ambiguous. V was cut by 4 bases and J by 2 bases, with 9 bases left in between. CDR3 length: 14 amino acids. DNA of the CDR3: TGTGCCAGCAGTTCCTACATCGGCAATCAGCCCCAGCATTTT. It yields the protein CASSSYIGNQPQHF.

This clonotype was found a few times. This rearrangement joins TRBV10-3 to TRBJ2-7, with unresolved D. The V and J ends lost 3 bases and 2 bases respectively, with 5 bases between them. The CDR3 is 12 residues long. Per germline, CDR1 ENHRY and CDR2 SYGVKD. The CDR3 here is CAISDLTYEQYF. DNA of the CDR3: TGTGCCATCAGTGACTTGACCTACGAGCAGTACTTC.

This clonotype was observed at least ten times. CDR3 protein: CASSLAKGQEHHFYGYTF. DNA of the CDR3: TGTGCCAGCAGTTTAGCGAAGGGACAGGAACACCATTTTTATGGCTACACCTTC. The chain is built from TRBV12-3 or TRBV12-4 and TRBJ1-2, with 8 bases that match TRBD1. The CDR3 has 18 amino acids. The J segment lost 5 bases and the V segment lost 0 bases, leaving 14 bases of the junction unmatched.